This T cell receptor beta chain was profiled in a study of T cell responses to AZD1222 COVID-19 vaccine. General study findings and limits: Repertoires were obtained solely post-peak T cell response.

Libraries were prepared by immunoSEQ multiplex PCR; TCRdb keeps only in-frame clonotypes and omits some of them. In the table there are some 150,000 clones, about 86% of which are singletons. Germline V CDR1 and CDR2: SGHVS, FQNEAQ. Trimming stripped 6 bases from V and 7 bases from J, with 16 bases between. The CDR3 sequence is 13 residues long. On this clone itself: Its antigen remains unknown.

This rearrangement joins TRBV7-8 to TRBJ2-7, with a weak D call TRBD2 (6 bases). Sequenced here: peripheral blood, sampled 28 days after the second AZD1222 dose. The clonotype was recovered from an adult who received the AZD1222 COVID-19 vaccine. For the CDR3, the DNA is TGTGCCAGCAGAGATGGACTACGCCTGGAGCAGTACTTC. Translating gives CASRDGLRLEQYF.